This passage covers 9 T cell receptor beta chains from one sample sequenced in a study of blood T cell repertoires in COVID-19. Method: immunoSEQ multiplex PCR; TCRdb's copy keeps in-frame clones and lacks some. The repertoire holds roughly 100,000 clones, with about 85% as singletons. The sample taken for sequencing was peripheral blood. These receptors were taken from a woman aged 45-59 years with COVID-19, enrolled during active disease.

The chain uses TRBV14 and TRBJ2-6; perhaps TRBD1 as D (6 bases). Trimming stripped 2 bases from V and 0 bases from J, with 11 bases between. The CDR3 spans 17 residues. Germline V lookup: CDR1 SGHDN, CDR2 FVKESK. CDR3 in amino acids: CASSQIQGSSGANVLTF. In DNA, the CDR3 is TGTGCCAGCAGCCAAATACAGGGCAGCTCTGGGGCCAACGTCCTGACTTTC.

The chain couples TRBV6-5 to TRBJ2-7; 7 nucleotides align to TRBD1. Losses at the gene ends were 0 bases for V and 4 bases for J; bases not matched to a gene: 6. In germline, CDR1 is MNHEY, CDR2 SVGAGI. This CDR3 region has 15 residues. The CDR3 DNA reads TGTGCCAGCAGTTACTCGGGACAGCTCCTTTACGAGCAGTACTTC. Its translation is CASSYSGQLLYEQYF.

The genes are TRBV4-3 and TRBJ2-7, with TRBD1 identical over 12 bases. CDR1 and CDR2 from the germline V gene are LGHNA and YSLEER. V trimming: 5 bases; J trimming: 6 bases; junction bases outside the gene matches: 8. The CDR3 totals 15 residues. In nucleotides, the CDR3 is TGCGCCAGCAGCGAAACCGGGACAGGGGGCGCCGAGCAGTACTTC. This translates into CASSETGTGGAEQYF.

The V and J genes are TRBV21-1 and TRBJ1-5. TRBV21-1 is annotated as a pseudogene. This CDR3 region has 14 residues. The CDR3 DNA is TGTGCCAGCGGACTATCTGACATTCCTCAGCCCCAGCATTTT. Translated, it gives CASGLSDIPQPQHF.

The rearrangement joins TRBV28 to TRBJ2-5, with 10 bases that match TRBD1. CDR3 length: 15 amino acids. Germline values: CDR1 MDHEN, CDR2 SYDVKM. Trimming took 4 bases from V and 2 from J; bases not matched to a gene: 4. This CDR3 is CASSYGGQGQETQYF. The CDR3 DNA follows: TGTGCCAGCAGTTATGGGGGACAGGGGCAAGAGACCCAGTACTTC.

The J gene is TRBJ1-2, the V gene TRBV19; D is ambiguous. Germline values: CDR1 LNHDA, CDR2 SQIVND (reference sequence). The CDR3 has 15 amino acids. V shed 9 bases and J shed 6 bases, with 23 bases lying between them. In DNA form, the CDR3 reads TGTGCCAGCACTTCGGCGGGTGTTCAGCTCGATGGCTACACCTTC. Protein: CASTSAGVQLDGYTF.

The chain couples TRBV5-1 to TRBJ1-2; TRBD1 agrees at 8 bases. V shed 3 bases, J shed 6 bases, and the junction held 10 bases outside the gene matches. CDR1 is SGHRS, CDR2 YFSETQ, per germline. This CDR3 comprises 15 residues. The CDR3 nucleotides read TGCGCCAGCAGCTCTTCTCCGGGACAGGTCGATGGCTACACCTTC. This gives the protein CASSSSPGQVDGYTF. Variable domain in full (rest from reference TRBV5-1 and TRBJ1-2): KAGVTQTPRYLIKTRGQQVTLSCSPISGHRSVSWYQQTPGQGLQFLFEYFSETQRNKGNFPGRFSGRQFSNSRSEMNVSTLELGDSALYLCASSSSPGQVDGYTFGSGTRLTVV.

In this sample, this clone turned up a few times. The chain uses TRBV7-9 and TRBJ1-2; D not certain. The CDR3 runs to 18 residues. Per the germline V gene, CDR1 is SEHNR and CDR2 is FQNEAQ (reference sequence). V lost 3 bases and J 4 bases, leaving 24 bases between the germline ends. In DNA, the CDR3 is TGTGCCAGCAGCTTGCCCCTGGCAGAGGGCCTCCTCATCTATGGCTACACCTTC. Encoded protein: CASSLPLAEGLLIYGYTF.

This clone has a single count. The chain couples TRBV11-2 to TRBJ2-7, with 9 bases aligning to TRBD1. V lost 5 bases to trimming and J lost 3 bases; unmatched junction nucleotides: 8. The CDR3 is 15 residues long. Per the germline V gene, CDR1 is SGHAT and CDR2 is FQNNGV. The CDR3 sequence is CASSLGQGLFYEQYF. CDR3 in DNA: TGTGCCAGCAGCCTGGGACAGGGACTCTTCTACGAGCAGTACTTC.